Here is one TCR beta chain with its context. The data were obtained in a study of cytomegalovirus exposure and HLA in healthy donors. Study summary: Previous work identified roughly 120 million unique TCR beta sequences from roughly 180 million T cells.

Looked up from germline, CDR1 is MDHEN and CDR2 is SYDVKM. CDR3 length: 18 residues. V shed 7 bases and J shed 0 bases, with 19 bases lying between them. A multiplex PCR was run with 60 Vbeta primers and 13 Jbeta primers. Produced via immunoSEQ multiplex PCR; TCRdb's table is partial and in-frame only. The sample yields hundreds of thousands of clones, 85% to 90% seen once. V gene TRBV28 combines with J gene TRBJ1-6; perhaps TRBD1 as D (5 bases). Sequenced input: PBMCs. The clonotype comes from a woman between 18 and 29 years old in good health and CMV-seronegative. CDR3 nucleotide sequence: TGTGCCAGCACCCCGGGACTGGAGAAAAGCTCCTATAATTCACCCCTCCACTTT. Encoded protein: CASTPGLEKSSYNSPLHF.